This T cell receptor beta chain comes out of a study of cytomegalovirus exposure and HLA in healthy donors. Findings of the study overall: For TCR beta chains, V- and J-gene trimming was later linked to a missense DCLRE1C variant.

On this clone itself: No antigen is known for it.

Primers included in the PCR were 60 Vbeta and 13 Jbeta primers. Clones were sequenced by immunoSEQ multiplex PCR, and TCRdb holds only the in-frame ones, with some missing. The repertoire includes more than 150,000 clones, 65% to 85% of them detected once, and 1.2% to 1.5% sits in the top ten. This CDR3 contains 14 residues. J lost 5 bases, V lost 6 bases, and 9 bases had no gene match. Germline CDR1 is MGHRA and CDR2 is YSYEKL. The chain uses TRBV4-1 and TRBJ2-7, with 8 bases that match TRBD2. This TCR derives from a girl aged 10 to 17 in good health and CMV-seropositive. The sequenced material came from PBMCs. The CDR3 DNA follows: TGCGCCAGCAGACCCACCGGGACTAGGGACGAGCAGTACTTC. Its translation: CASRPTGTRDEQYF.